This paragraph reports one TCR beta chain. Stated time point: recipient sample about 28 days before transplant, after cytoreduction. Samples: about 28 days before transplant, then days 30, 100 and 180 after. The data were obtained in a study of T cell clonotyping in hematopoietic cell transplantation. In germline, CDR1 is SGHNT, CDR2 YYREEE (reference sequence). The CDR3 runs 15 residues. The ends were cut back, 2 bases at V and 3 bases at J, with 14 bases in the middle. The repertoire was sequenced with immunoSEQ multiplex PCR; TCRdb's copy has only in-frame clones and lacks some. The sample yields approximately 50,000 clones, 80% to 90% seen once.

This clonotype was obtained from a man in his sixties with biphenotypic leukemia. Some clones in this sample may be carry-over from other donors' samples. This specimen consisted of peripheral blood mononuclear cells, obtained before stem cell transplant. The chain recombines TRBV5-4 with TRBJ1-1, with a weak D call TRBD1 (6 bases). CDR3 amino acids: CASSLPGGLDTEAFF. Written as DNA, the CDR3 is TGTGCCAGCAGCTTACCCGGGGGGCTAGACACTGAAGCTTTCTTT.